The entry below gives a single T cell receptor beta chain sequence along with its context. Trimming left V 5 bases short and J 3 bases short, with 10 bases between. Germline V gene sequence: CDR1 SGHVS, CDR2 FQNEAQ. CDR3 length equals 13 residues. The data are from a study of preoperative IRX-2 immunotherapy in early breast cancer. The treatment was: preoperative locoregional IRX-2 cytokine immunotherapy. Samples came from a phase Ib trial of preoperative locoregional IRX-2 cytokine immunotherapy. Clones were sequenced by immunoSEQ multiplex PCR, and TCRdb holds only the in-frame ones, with some missing. Altogether fewer than 35,000 clones are present, around nine tenths being singletons, with the ten largest covering around 1.6%.

This chain links TRBV7-8 with TRBJ1-1; D is ambiguous. This TCR was sampled from a human donor with breast cancer. The sample here was tumor tissue, taken after IRX-2 immunotherapy. The CDR3 spells CASSPPDYTEAFF. In DNA form, the CDR3 reads TGTGCCAGCAGCCCCCCAGACTACACTGAAGCTTTCTTT. The complete variable domain, with remaining parts taken from reference TRBV7-8 and TRBJ1-1, reads GAGVSQSPRYKVAKRGQDVALRCDPISGHVSLFWYQQALGQGPEFLTYFQNEAQLDKSGLPSDRFFAERPEGSVSTLKIQRTQQEDSAVYLCASSPPDYTEAFFGQGTRLTVV.